The 12 T cell receptor beta chains reported below all come from one sample, sequenced in a study of regulatory T cells in long-lasting Graves disease. Time point given: persistent/refractory GD, antithyroid drugs over 5 years with positive TRAb. Making the TCR library involved RNA that had been extracted from PBMCs. HTBI primers from iRepertoire and Arm-PCR of CDR3 regions yielded the TCR beta libraries. TCRdb passed the multiplex PCR reads through MiXCR, listing each CDR3 protein once. The table has 700,000 or so distinct CDR3 sequences, about 30% seen once. Sample: peripheral blood mononuclear cells (PBMCs), taken when the disease was refractory, from a patient treated with antithyroid drugs. The receptors shown here come from a female donor with Graves disease.

This chain uses TRBV28 with TRBJ2-3; TRBD2 is a possible D gene (6 bases). Germline lookup yields CDR1 MDHEN and CDR2 SYDVKM. The V end was cut by 3 bases, the J end by 7 bases, with 35 bases between. The CDR3 contains 21 residues. CDR3 nucleotide sequence: TGTGCCAGCAGTTTGGTGCGGGATTTCTTCGAGGGCGGTACCCCCCCAAATACGCAGTATTTT. As protein: CASSLVRDFFEGGTPPNTQYF.

The count of this clonotype is one. The rearrangement uses TRBV7-9 and TRBJ1-1; weak D call: TRBD1 (6 bases). V lost 5 bases and J lost 4, with 14 bases in between. CDR1 is SEHNR, CDR2 FQNEAQ, per germline (reference sequence). The CDR3 contains 14 residues. CDR3 sequence (DNA): TGTGCCAGCAGCCTGGGCAGGGGACTCACTGAAGCTTTCTTT. Translation: CASSLGRGLTEAFF.

This clonotype was detected a few times. This chain connects TRBV20-1 to TRBJ1-4; 11 positions match TRBD1. V shed 6 bases, J shed 8 bases, and the junction held 5 bases outside the gene matches. CDR1 and CDR2 from the germline V gene are DFQATT and SNEGSKA (reference sequence). This CDR3 spans 13 amino acids. CDR3 residues: CSAWTGGVEKLFF. As DNA, the CDR3 is TGCAGTGCGTGGACAGGGGGCGTGGAAAAACTGTTTTTT.

The chain has TRBV5-1 and TRBJ2-5, with D perhaps matching TRBD1 (6 bases). The germline V gene encodes CDR1 SGHRS and CDR2 YFSETQ. The CDR3 extends over 15 amino acids. V lost 4 bases to trimming and J lost 0 bases, with 13 bases between them. CDR3 sequence (DNA): TGCGCCAGCAGCCCGGACAGTCCGTACCAAGAGACCCAGTACTTC. It specifies CASSPDSPYQETQYF.

This clonotype occurred a few times. This chain joins TRBV20-1 and TRBJ1-1, with D possibly matching TRBD1 (5 bases). Germline lookup yields CDR1 DFQATT and CDR2 SNEGSKA (reference sequence). V lost 3 bases to trimming and J lost 5 bases, with 13 bases between them. This CDR3 contains 13 residues. As DNA, the CDR3 is TGCAGTGCTAGTCCCGCAGGGAAGACTGAAGCTTTCTTT. Protein sequence: CSASPAGKTEAFF.

J is TRBJ1-1 and V is TRBV6-1, with D possibly TRBD1 on 5 matching bases. V shed 6 bases and J shed 4 bases, with 12 bases lying between them. There are 13 residues in the CDR3. CDR1 is MNHNS, CDR2 SASEGT, per germline. CDR3 in DNA: TGTGCCAGCAGCAGGGATATGAGCACTGAAGCTTTCTTT. It translates to CASSRDMSTEAFF.

This clonotype was observed a few times. The V gene is TRBV29-1, the J gene TRBJ2-1; TRBD2 matches at 7 bases. This CDR3 is built from 17 residues. Germline CDR1 SQVTM, CDR2 ANQGSEA. With V trimmed by 6 bases and J by 3 bases, 17 bases remained unmatched. CDR3: CSVEGLLGQGGYNEQFF. The CDR3 bases are TGCAGCGTGGAGGGACTACTCGGGCAGGGCGGCTACAATGAGCAGTTCTTC.

Regarding this clonotype: The junction departs from germline at one end; a sequencing error may be responsible. The chain has TRBV11-3 and TRBJ1-6; maybe TRBD1 (6 bases). The CDR3 length is 14 residues. The germline V gene has CDR1 SGHNT and CDR2 YENEEA. The CDR3 sequence is CVSSLDSYNSPLHF. CDR3 in DNA: TGTGTCAGCAGCCTGGACAGTTACAATTCACCCCTCCACTTT.

The rearrangement links TRBV19 to TRBJ1-2; possible D gene TRBD1, 6 bases. The CDR3 runs 13 residues. CDR1 and CDR2 from the germline V gene are LNHDA and SQIVND (reference sequence). Trimming took 5 bases from V and 5 from J, leaving 12 bases between them. The CDR3 protein is CASSHGQKYGYTF. CDR3 in DNA: TGTGCCAGTAGTCACGGACAGAAGTATGGCTACACCTTC.

This clonotype was seen just once. The CDR3, as DNA: TGCAGTGCTAGTAAACGGTGGAACGGGGAGCTGTTTTTT. Translated, it gives CSASKRWNGELFF. This chain uses TRBV20-1 with TRBJ2-2; D is uncertain. Germline V gene lookup returns CDR1 DFQATT and CDR2 SNEGSKA (reference sequence). V was trimmed by 3 bases and J by 7 bases, leaving 12 bases between them. This CDR3 comprises 13 residues.

The chain couples TRBV6-5 to TRBJ1-6, with 11 bases identical to TRBD1. V dropped 2 bases and J dropped 8; count of bases not matched to a gene: 2. Germline lookup yields CDR1 MNHEY and CDR2 SVGAGI. The CDR3 runs to 15 residues. As DNA, the CDR3 is TGTGCCAGCAGTTACAAGGGACAGGGGGATTCACCCCTCCACTTT. This translates into CASSYKGQGDSPLHF.

The table lists this clonotype with many counts. This chain links TRBV6-1 with TRBJ1-1, with 10 nucleotides matching TRBD1. The CDR3 runs to 16 residues. Trimming removed 1 base from V and 8 bases from J; junction bases left unmatched: 10. Germline loops: CDR1 MNHNS, CDR2 SASEGT. CDR3 residues: CASSEVGQGINIEAFF. For the CDR3, the DNA is TGTGCCAGCAGTGAAGTGGGACAGGGGATCAACATCGAAGCTTTCTTT.